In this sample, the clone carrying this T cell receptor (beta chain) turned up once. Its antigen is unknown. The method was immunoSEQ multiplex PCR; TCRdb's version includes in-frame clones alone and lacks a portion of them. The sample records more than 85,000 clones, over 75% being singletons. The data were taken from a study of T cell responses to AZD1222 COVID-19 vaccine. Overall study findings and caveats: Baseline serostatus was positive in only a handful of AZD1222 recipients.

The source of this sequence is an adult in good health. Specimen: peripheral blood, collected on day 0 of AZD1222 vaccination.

The CDR3 sequence is CASSGLAGENEQFF. CDR3 sequence (DNA): TGTGCCAGCAGCGGACTAGCGGGGGAGAATGAGCAGTTCTTC. The J gene is TRBJ2-1, the V gene TRBV6-5; 13 bases fit TRBD2. The CDR3 runs to 14 residues. The trim removed 6 bases at V and 7 bases at J, leaving 3 bases unmatched. Germline V CDR1 and CDR2: MNHEY, SVGAGI.